A single sample is the source of the 26 T cell receptor beta chains below, sequenced in a study of cytomegalovirus exposure and HLA in healthy donors. The primer mix had 60 Vbeta and 13 Jbeta primers. The protocol was immunoSEQ multiplex PCR, while the TCRdb copy is restricted to in-frame clones and leaves out a portion. The table has around 130,000 clones, approximately 84% seen once. Sequenced: PBMCs. The origin of the receptors is a boy between 2 and 10 years old in good health and CMV-seronegative.

The chain employs TRBV19 and TRBJ2-7, with a possible D match to TRBD2 (7 bases). V was clipped by 1 base and J by 5 bases, with 12 bases between them. This CDR3 has 14 residues. Germline assignment: CDR1 LNHDA and CDR2 SQIVND (reference sequence). CDR3 residues: CASSIVGGRDEQYF. The CDR3 DNA follows: TGTGCCAGTAGTATAGTCGGGGGGCGCGACGAGCAGTACTTC. Variable domain in full (rest from reference TRBV19 and TRBJ2-7): DGGITQSPKYLFRKEGQNVTLSCEQNLNHDAMYWYRQDPGQGLRLIYYSQIVNDFQKGDIAEGYSVSREKKESFPLTVTSAQKNPTAFYLCASSIVGGRDEQYFGPGTRLTVT.

This clone appeared once. The V call is TRBV29-1, the J call TRBJ2-1, with TRBD2 as a possible D gene (5 bases). V was cut by 2 bases and J by 6 bases, with 17 bases left in between. CDR3 length: 15 amino acids. Germline-derived CDR1 and CDR2 are SQVTM and ANQGSEA. CDR3 sequence: CSVELGLSARNEQFF. For the CDR3, the DNA is TGCAGCGTTGAACTAGGACTCTCAGCCCGCAATGAGCAGTTCTTC.

The chain recombines TRBV4-1 with TRBJ2-7, with D perhaps matching TRBD1 (6 bases). The CDR3 totals 16 residues. V gave up 0 bases and J gave up 2 bases, with 14 bases separating them. CDR1 and CDR2 (germline): MGHRA, YSYEKL. CDR3 sequence: CASSQDPGRGTYEQYV. CDR3 in DNA: TGCGCCAGCAGCCAAGATCCCGGCAGGGGAACCTACGAGCAGTACGTC.

The chain combines TRBV18 with TRBJ2-1; 8 nucleotides agree with TRBD1. Trimming at V came to 2 bases and at J to 6 bases, leaving 18 bases not matched to a gene. The CDR3 spans 19 residues. Germline-derived CDR1 and CDR2 are KGHSH and LQKENI. CDR3 loop: CASSPVGRDRNLARNEQFF. The CDR3 DNA reads TGTGCCAGCTCACCAGTCGGTCGGGACAGGAATCTAGCTCGCAATGAGCAGTTCTTC.

This rearrangement joins TRBV2 to TRBJ2-1; 13 nucleotides line up with TRBD2. This CDR3 region has 17 residues. Trimming took 5 bases from V and 1 from J; bases not matched to a gene: 5. CDR1 and CDR2 from the germline V gene are SNHLY and FYNNEI. The CDR3 sequence: CASSSGGLAGSYNEQFF. The CDR3, as DNA: TGTGCCAGCAGTTCCGGGGGACTAGCGGGGTCCTACAATGAGCAGTTCTTC.

V usage is TRBV4-3 and J usage is TRBJ1-1; possibly TRBD1 for D (6 bases). Trimming removed 0 bases from V and 0 bases from J, with 23 bases in between. The CDR3 runs 20 residues. Germline lookup yields CDR1 LGHNA and CDR2 YSLEER. CDR3 in DNA: TGCGCCAGCAGCCAAGACATCATTGGCAGGGGCCTATTTATGAACACTGAAGCTTTCTTT. Its translation: CASSQDIIGRGLFMNTEAFF.

This sequence joins TRBV6-1 and TRBJ1-5; the D is unclear. CDR1 and CDR2 (germline): MNHNS, SASEGT. V was trimmed by 2 bases and J by 3 bases, leaving 5 bases between them. This CDR3 spans 13 amino acids. The CDR3 sequence: CASSENNNQPQHF. The CDR3 DNA reads TGTGCCAGCAGTGAAAATAACAATCAGCCCCAGCATTTT.

This chain uses TRBV7-6 with TRBJ2-2; 9 bases line up with TRBD2. The CDR3 runs 17 residues. The germline V gene encodes CDR1 SGHVS and CDR2 FNYEAQ. Trimming took 2 bases from V and 4 from J; bases not matched to a gene: 8. The CDR3 DNA reads as TGTGCCAGCAGCTTAAAATCGGCGGGAGGGATCACCGGGGAGCTGTTTTTT. It is translated as CASSLKSAGGITGELFF.

The CDR3 is CASSYGTGYSNQPQHF. In DNA form, the CDR3 reads TGTGCCAGTAGTTACGGGACAGGTTATAGCAATCAGCCCCAGCATTTT. The chain couples TRBV19 to TRBJ1-5; the match to TRBD1 covers 8 bases. Germline values: CDR1 LNHDA, CDR2 SQIVND (reference sequence). The CDR3 has 16 residues. Trimming at V came to 5 bases and at J to 0 bases, leaving 6 bases not matched to a gene.

V usage is TRBV30 and J usage is TRBJ2-1, with 8 bases aligning to TRBD2. The CDR3 length is 13 residues. Germline V gives CDR1 GTSNPN, CDR2 SVGIG (reference sequence). The trim removed 3 bases at V and 7 bases at J, leaving 5 bases unmatched. CDR3 sequence (DNA): TGTGCCTGGAGCGGGAGGGCCGGTAATGAGCAGTTCTTC. This translates into CAWSGRAGNEQFF.

This clone occurred once. The chain links TRBV7-2 to TRBJ2-7; D remains ambiguous. Between the trimmed V and J ends, which lost 5 bases and 2 bases, there was a span of 13 bases. This CDR3 comprises 14 residues. The germline CDR1 and CDR2 sequences are SGHTA and FQGNSA. CDR3 in DNA: TGTGCCAGCAGCGCGTTACCATCTCCCTACGAGCAGTACTTC. It translates to CASSALPSPYEQYF.

This chain links TRBV4-2 with TRBJ1-2, with 7 bases fitting TRBD1. Looked up from germline, CDR1 is LGHNA and CDR2 is YNFKEQ. The CDR3 consists of 15 residues. V lost 1 base and J lost 6; bases outside the gene matches: 8. The CDR3 loop reads CASSQGGDQGDGYTF. The CDR3 nucleotides read TGTGCCAGCAGCCAAGGGGGGGACCAGGGGGATGGCTACACCTTC.

The chain is built from TRBV4-1 and TRBJ2-3, with TRBD1 identical over 9 bases. The CDR3 runs 18 residues. Trimming at V came to 0 bases and at J to 4 bases, leaving 11 bases not matched to a gene. Looked up from germline, CDR1 is MGHRA and CDR2 is YSYEKL. As DNA, the CDR3 is TGCGCCAGCAGCCAAGAACAGGGGGCATTAGAAGTCGCAGATACGCAGTATTTT. It specifies CASSQEQGALEVADTQYF.

The chain couples TRBV10-2 to TRBJ1-5; D might be TRBD1 (5 bases). CDR3 size: 14 residues. Germline V gene lookup returns CDR1 WSHSY and CDR2 SAAADI. Trimming left V 8 bases short and J 4 bases short, with 15 bases between. The DNA of the CDR3 is TGCGCCAGCCGGGGGGAGGGAATTAATCAGCCCCAGCATTTT. This translates into CASRGEGINQPQHF.

The chain joins TRBV21-1 to TRBJ1-1; TRBD1 is taken as the D call from the table, unchecked against the DNA. TRBV21-1 is recorded as a pseudogene. This CDR3 comprises 14 residues. CDR3 sequence reads: CASSKFGGAAEAFF. The CDR3 bases are TGTGCCAGCAGCAAATTTGGGGGCGCGGCTGAAGCTTTCTTT.

The V call is TRBV29-1, the J call TRBJ2-3, with 13 bases lining up with TRBD2. The germline V gene has CDR1 SQVTM and CDR2 ANQGSEA. The J segment lost 1 base and the V segment lost 6 bases, leaving 1 base of the junction unmatched. This CDR3 has 14 residues. The CDR3, as DNA: TGCAGCGTAGGACTAGCGGGGGGCACAGATACGCAGTATTTT. This sequence encodes CSVGLAGGTDTQYF.

This clone was detected once. This sequence joins TRBV6-4 and TRBJ2-1; 9 bases align to TRBD2. There are 15 residues in the CDR3. V lost 3 bases and J lost 7; bases outside the gene matches: 7. CDR1 MRHNA and CDR2 SNTAGT come from the germline V gene. The CDR3 is CASSEGRGGGNEQFF. As DNA, the CDR3 is TGTGCCAGCAGTGAAGGGCGGGGGGGAGGTAATGAGCAGTTCTTC.

This chain uses TRBV6-5 with TRBJ2-3; TRBD2 matches 9 bases. Germline V CDR1 and CDR2: MNHEY, SVGAGI. The CDR3 loop spans 13 amino acids. Losses at the gene ends were 6 bases for V and 7 bases for J; bases not matched to a gene: 5. As DNA, the CDR3 is TGTGCCAGCAGGCGACTAGCGGATTATACGCAGTATTTT. Translating gives CASRRLADYTQYF.

J is TRBJ1-1 and V is TRBV28; D gene uncertain. Between the trimmed V and J ends, which lost 4 bases and 3 bases, there was a span of 9 bases. The CDR3 contains 13 residues. Germline V lookup: CDR1 MDHEN, CDR2 SYDVKM. The CDR3 nucleotides are TGTGCCAGCAGTTCCCTCCCGGACACTGAAGCTTTCTTT. It yields the protein CASSSLPDTEAFF.

The rearrangement joins TRBV11-2 to TRBJ2-5, with a tentative D call TRBD2 (5 bases). The ends were cut back, 5 bases at V and 5 bases at J, with 12 bases in the middle. The CDR3 covers 13 residues. Germline V gives CDR1 SGHAT, CDR2 FQNNGV. The CDR3 region is CASSAGVGETQYF. In DNA form, the CDR3 reads TGTGCCAGCAGCGCCGGGGTTGGGGAGACCCAGTACTTC. The whole variable domain, remainder taken from reference TRBV11-2 and TRBJ2-5, is EAGVAQSPRYKIIEKRQSVAFWCNPISGHATLYWYQQILGQGPKLLIQFQNNGVVDDSQLPKDRFSAERLKGVDSTLKIQPAKLEDSAVYLCASSAGVGETQYFGPGTRLLVL.

This chain connects TRBV5-6 to TRBJ2-5; TRBD2 might be the D (6 bases). Germline values: CDR1 SGHDT, CDR2 YYEEEE. The CDR3 is made up of 15 amino acids. V lost 10 bases and J 4 bases, leaving 23 bases between the germline ends. The CDR3 nucleotides read TGTGCCCGCCAAAGGGAGACGGACGGGGGAGAGACCCAGTACTTC. Translated: CARQRETDGGETQYF.

The V and J genes are TRBV4-1 and TRBJ1-2, with a possible D match to TRBD1 (6 bases). CDR1 and CDR2 from the germline V gene are MGHRA and YSYEKL. V lost 0 bases to trimming and J lost 8 bases, with 16 bases between them. This CDR3 has 15 amino acids. This CDR3 is CASSQEGAGVFGYTF. DNA for the CDR3: TGCGCCAGCAGCCAAGAAGGGGCAGGGGTATTCGGCTACACCTTC.

V gene TRBV27 combines with J gene TRBJ1-2; 7 positions agree with TRBD1. The germline gives CDR1 MNHEY, CDR2 SMNVEV (reference sequence). Losses at the gene ends were 6 bases for V and 6 bases for J; bases not matched to a gene: 7. This CDR3 is built from 13 residues. The CDR3 loop reads CASSLRGLDGYTF. Here the CDR3 DNA reads TGTGCCAGCAGCCTTAGGGGGCTCGATGGCTACACCTTC.

V and J are TRBV11-2 and TRBJ2-5; 7 bases match TRBD1. This CDR3 has 14 residues. Germline V gives CDR1 SGHAT, CDR2 FQNNGV. V lost 4 bases to trimming and J lost 8 bases; unmatched junction nucleotides: 10. CDR3 coding DNA: TGTGCCAGCAGCTCAAACAGGGGCCGGGGAACCCAGTACTTC. This gives the protein CASSSNRGRGTQYF.

The V gene is TRBV7-6, the J gene TRBJ2-7; D is possibly TRBD1 (5 bases). The CDR3 extends over 18 amino acids. Trimming cost V 1 base and J 0 bases, with 19 bases left between them. Germline-derived CDR1 and CDR2 are SGHVS and FNYEAQ. DNA for the CDR3: TGTGCCAGCAGCTTAGGACCGATTCAGGGTCGAAACTCCTACGAGCAGTACTTC. Translating it yields CASSLGPIQGRNSYEQYF.

This chain links TRBV15 with TRBJ2-1; 10 bases are a match to TRBD2. V lost 3 bases and J lost 5; bases outside the gene matches: 4. Germline V lookup: CDR1 LNHNV, CDR2 YYDKDF (reference sequence). The CDR3 extends over 15 amino acids. The DNA of the CDR3 is TGTGCCACCAGCAGGAGCGGGGGGGCCGACAATGAGCAGTTCTTC. Translation: CATSRSGGADNEQFF.